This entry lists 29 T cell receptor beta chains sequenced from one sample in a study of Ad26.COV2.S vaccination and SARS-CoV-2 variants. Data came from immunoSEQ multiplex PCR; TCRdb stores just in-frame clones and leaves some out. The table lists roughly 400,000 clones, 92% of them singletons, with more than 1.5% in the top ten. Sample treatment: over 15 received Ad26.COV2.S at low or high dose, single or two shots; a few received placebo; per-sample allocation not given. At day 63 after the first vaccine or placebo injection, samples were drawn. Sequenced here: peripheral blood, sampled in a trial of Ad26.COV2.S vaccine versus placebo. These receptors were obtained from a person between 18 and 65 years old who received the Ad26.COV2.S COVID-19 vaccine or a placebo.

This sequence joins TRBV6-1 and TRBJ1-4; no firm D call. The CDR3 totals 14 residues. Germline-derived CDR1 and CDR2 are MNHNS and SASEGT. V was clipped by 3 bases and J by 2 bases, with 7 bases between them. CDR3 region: CASSDKGTNEKLFF. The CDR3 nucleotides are TGTGCCAGCAGTGATAAAGGGACTAATGAAAAACTGTTTTTT.

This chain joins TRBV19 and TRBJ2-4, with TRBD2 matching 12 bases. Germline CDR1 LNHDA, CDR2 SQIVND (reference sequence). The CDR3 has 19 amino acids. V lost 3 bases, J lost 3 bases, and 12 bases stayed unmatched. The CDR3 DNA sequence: TGTGCCAGTAGTATCATGCCTAGCGGGGGGGCCGGGGGCAAAAACATTCAGTACTTC. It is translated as CASSIMPSGGAGGKNIQYF.

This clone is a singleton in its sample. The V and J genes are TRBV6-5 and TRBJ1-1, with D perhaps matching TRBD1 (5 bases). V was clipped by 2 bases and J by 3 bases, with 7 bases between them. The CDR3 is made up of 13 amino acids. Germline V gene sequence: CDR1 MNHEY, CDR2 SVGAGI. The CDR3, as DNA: TGTGCCAGCAGTTACCGACAGTACACTGAAGCTTTCTTT. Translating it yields CASSYRQYTEAFF.

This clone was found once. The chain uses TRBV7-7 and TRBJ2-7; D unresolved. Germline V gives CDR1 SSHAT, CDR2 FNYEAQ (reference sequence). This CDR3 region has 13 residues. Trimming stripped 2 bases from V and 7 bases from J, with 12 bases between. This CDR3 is CASSLSQFTEQYF. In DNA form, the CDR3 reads TGTGCCAGCAGCTTAAGTCAGTTTACGGAGCAGTACTTC.

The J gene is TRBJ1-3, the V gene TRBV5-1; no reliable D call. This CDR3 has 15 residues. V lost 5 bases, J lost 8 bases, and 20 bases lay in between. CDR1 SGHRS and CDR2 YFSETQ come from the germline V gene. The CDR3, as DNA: TGCGCCAGCAGTCCCACGGTCCTATCGACGGACACCATATATTTT. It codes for CASSPTVLSTDTIYF. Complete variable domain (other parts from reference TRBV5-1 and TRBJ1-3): KAGVTQTPRYLIKTRGQQVTLSCSPISGHRSVSWYQQTPGQGLQFLFEYFSETQRNKGNFPGRFSGRQFSNSRSEMNVSTLELGDSALYLCASSPTVLSTDTIYFGEGSWLTVV.

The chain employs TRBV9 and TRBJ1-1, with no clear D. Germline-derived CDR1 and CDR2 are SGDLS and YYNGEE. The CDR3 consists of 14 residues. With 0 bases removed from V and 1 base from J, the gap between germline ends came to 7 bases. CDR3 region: CASSVAPENTEAFF. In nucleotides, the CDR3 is TGTGCCAGCAGCGTAGCTCCAGAGAACACTGAAGCTTTCTTT.

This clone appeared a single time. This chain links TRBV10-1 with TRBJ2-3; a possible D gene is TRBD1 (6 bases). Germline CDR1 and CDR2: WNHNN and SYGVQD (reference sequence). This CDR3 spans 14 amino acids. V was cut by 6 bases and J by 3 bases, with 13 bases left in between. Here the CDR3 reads CASRRDIGTDTQYF. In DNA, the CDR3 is TGCGCCAGCAGACGGGACATTGGTACAGATACGCAGTATTTT.

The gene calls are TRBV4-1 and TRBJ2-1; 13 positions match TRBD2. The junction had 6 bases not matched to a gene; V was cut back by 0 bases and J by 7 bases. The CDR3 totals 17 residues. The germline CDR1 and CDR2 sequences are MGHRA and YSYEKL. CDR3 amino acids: CASSQEPLAGGLNEQFF. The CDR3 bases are TGCGCCAGCAGCCAAGAACCACTAGCGGGGGGGCTGAATGAGCAGTTCTTC.

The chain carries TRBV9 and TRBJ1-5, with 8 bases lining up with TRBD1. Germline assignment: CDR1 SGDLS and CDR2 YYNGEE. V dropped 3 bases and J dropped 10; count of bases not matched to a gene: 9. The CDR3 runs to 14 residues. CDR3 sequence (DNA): TGTGCCAGCAGCGCTACAGGGGGACATGGTCCCCAGCATTTT. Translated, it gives CASSATGGHGPQHF.

This chain's CDR3 is CASSYSLRDTGELFF. CDR3 bases: TGTGCCAGCAGTTACTCCCTGAGGGACACCGGGGAGCTGTTTTTT. The chain carries TRBV6-2 or TRBV6-3 and TRBJ2-2, with D possibly matching TRBD2 (5 bases). Trimming left V 0 bases short and J 3 bases short, with 8 bases between. This CDR3 is built from 15 residues. CDR1 is MNHEY, CDR2 SVGEGT, per germline.

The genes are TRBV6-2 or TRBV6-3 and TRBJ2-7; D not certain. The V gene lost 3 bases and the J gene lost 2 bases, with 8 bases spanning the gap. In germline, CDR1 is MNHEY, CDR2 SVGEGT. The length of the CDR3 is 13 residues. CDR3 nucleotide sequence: TGTGCCAGCAGTTATGACGGTACCTACGAGCAGTACTTC. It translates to CASSYDGTYEQYF.

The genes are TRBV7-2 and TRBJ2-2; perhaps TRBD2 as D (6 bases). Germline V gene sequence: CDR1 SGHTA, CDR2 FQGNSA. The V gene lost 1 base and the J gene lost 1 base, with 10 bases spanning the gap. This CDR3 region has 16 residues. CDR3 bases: TGTGCCAGCAGCTTAGTAGGAGGGCAGAACACCGGGGAGCTGTTTTTT. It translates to CASSLVGGQNTGELFF.

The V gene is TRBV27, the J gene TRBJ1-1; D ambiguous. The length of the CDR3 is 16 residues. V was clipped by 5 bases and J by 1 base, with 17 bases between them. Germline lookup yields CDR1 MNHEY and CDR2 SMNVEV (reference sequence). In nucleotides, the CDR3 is TGTGCCAGCAGTCCCGGGTCCCCCGGTTGGAACACTGAAGCTTTCTTT. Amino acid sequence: CASSPGSPGWNTEAFF.

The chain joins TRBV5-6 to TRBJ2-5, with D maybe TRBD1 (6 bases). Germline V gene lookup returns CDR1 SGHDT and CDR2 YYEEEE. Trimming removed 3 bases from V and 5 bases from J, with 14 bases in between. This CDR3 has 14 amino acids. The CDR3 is CASSYTGSRETQYF. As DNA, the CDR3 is TGTGCCAGCAGCTATACAGGGTCGCGGGAGACCCAGTACTTC.

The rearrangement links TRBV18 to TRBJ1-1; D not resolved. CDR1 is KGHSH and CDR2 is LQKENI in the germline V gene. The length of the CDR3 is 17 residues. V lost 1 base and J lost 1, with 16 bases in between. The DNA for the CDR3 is TGTGCCAGCTCACCACTCGATCCGGGTTGGAGGAACACTGAAGCTTTCTTT. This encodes CASSPLDPGWRNTEAFF.

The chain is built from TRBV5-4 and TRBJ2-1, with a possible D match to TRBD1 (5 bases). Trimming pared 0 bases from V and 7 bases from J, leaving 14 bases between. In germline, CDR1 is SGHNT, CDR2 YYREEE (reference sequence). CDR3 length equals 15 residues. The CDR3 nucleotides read TGTGCCAGCAGCTTGGGGTGGACACCATATAATGAGCAGTTCTTC. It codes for CASSLGWTPYNEQFF.

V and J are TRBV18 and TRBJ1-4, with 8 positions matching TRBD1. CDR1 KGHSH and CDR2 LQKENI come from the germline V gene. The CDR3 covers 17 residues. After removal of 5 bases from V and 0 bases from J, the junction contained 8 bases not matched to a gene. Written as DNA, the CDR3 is TGTGCCAGCTCAACCGCCCGACAGGGGCCAACTAATGAAAAACTGTTTTTT. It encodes CASSTARQGPTNEKLFF.

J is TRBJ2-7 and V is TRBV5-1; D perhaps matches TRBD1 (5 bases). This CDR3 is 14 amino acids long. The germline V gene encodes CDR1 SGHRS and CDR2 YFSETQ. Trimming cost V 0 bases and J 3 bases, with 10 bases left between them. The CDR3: CASSLGQSFYEQYF. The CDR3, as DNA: TGCGCCAGCAGCTTGGGACAGTCCTTCTACGAGCAGTACTTC.

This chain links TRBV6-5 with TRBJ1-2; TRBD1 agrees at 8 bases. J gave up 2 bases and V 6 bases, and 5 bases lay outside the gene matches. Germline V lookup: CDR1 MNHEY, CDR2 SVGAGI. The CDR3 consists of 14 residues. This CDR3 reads CASRKTGENYGYTF. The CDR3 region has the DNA TGTGCCAGCAGAAAGACAGGGGAGAACTATGGCTACACCTTC.

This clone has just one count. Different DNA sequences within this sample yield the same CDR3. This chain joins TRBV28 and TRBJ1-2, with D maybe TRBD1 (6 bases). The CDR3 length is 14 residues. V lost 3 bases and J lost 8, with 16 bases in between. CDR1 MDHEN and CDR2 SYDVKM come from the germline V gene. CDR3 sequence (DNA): TGTGCCAGCAGTTTCCAAGGGGGGAATCGGGGCTACACCTTC. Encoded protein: CASSFQGGNRGYTF.

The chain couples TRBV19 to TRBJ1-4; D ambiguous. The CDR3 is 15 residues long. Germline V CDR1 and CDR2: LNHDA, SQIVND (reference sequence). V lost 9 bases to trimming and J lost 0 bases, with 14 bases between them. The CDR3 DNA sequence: TGTGCCAGCCGGGCGCAAAGAGCAACTAATGAAAAACTGTTTTTT. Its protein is CASRAQRATNEKLFF.

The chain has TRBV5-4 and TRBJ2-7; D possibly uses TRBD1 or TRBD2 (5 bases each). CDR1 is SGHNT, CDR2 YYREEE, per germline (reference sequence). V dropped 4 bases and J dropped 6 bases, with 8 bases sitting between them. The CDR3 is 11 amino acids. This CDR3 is CASSRGVEQYF. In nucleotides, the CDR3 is TGTGCCAGCAGCAGAGGGGTCGAGCAGTACTTC.

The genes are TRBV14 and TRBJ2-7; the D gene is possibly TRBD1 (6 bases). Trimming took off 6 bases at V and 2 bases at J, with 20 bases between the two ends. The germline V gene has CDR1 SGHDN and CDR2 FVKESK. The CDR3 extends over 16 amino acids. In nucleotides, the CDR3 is TGTGCCAGCAGTCTCATACAAGGGGGACCAACCTACGAGCAGTACTTC. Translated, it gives CASSLIQGGPTYEQYF.

The CDR3 spells CASSQVSSEQYF. The CDR3 DNA reads TGTGCCAGTAGTCAGGTCTCGAGCGAGCAGTACTTC. V gene TRBV19 combines with J gene TRBJ2-7; no firm D call. The V end lost 5 bases, the J end lost 6 bases, and 11 bases lay between the germline ends. The CDR3 length is 12 residues. Germline CDR1 and CDR2: LNHDA and SQIVND (reference sequence).

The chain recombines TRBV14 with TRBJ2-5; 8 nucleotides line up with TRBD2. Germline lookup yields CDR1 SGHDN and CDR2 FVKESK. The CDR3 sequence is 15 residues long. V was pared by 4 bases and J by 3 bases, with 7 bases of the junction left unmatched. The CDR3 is CASSRTWRGEETQYF. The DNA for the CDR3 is TGTGCCAGCAGCCGAACGTGGCGGGGGGAAGAGACCCAGTACTTC.

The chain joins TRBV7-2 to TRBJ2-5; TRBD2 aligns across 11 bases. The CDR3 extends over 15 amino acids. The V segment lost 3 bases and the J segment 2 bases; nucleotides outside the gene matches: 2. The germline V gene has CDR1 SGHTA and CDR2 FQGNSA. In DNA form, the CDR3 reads TGTGCCAGCAGCTTTGGGACTAGCGGACAAGAGACCCAGTACTTC. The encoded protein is CASSFGTSGQETQYF.

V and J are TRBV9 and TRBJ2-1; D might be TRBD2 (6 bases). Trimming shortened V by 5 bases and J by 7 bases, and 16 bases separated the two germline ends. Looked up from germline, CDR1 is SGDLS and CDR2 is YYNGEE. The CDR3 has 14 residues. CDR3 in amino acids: CASSPGGPLNEQFF. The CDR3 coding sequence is TGTGCCAGCAGTCCCGGGGGTCCCTTGAATGAGCAGTTCTTC. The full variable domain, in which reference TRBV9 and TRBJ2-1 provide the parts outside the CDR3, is DSGVTQTPKHLITATGQRVTLRCSPRSGDLSVYWYQQSLDQGLQFLIQYYNGEERAKGNILERFSAQQFPDLHSELNLSSLELGDSALYFCASSPGGPLNEQFFGPGTRLTVL.

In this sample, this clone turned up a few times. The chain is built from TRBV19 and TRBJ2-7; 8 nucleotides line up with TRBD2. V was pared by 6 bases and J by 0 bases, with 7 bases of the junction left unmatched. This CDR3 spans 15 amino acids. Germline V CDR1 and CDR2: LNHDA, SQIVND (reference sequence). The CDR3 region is CASSSGGGPSYEQYF. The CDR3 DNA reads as TGTGCCAGTAGCTCCGGCGGGGGGCCCTCCTACGAGCAGTACTTC.

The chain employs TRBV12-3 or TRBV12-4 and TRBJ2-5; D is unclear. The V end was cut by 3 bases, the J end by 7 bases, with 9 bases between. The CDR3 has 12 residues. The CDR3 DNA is TGTGCCAGCAGTTTGGGAAAAAGGACCCAGTACTTC. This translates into CASSLGKRTQYF.